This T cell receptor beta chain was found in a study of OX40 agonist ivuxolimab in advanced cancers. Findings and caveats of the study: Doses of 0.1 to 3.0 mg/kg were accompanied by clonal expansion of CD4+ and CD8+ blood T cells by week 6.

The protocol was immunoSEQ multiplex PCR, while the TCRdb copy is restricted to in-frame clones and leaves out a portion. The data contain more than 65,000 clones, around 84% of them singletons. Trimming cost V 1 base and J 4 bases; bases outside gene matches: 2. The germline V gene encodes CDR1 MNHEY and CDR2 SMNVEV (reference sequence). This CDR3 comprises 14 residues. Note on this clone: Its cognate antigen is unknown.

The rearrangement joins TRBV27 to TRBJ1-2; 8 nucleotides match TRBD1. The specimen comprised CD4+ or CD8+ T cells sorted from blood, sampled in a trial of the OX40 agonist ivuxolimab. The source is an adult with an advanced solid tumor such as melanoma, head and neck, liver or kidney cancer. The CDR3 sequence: CASSLFGTGYGYTF. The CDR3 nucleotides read TGTGCCAGCAGTTTATTTGGGACAGGCTATGGCTACACCTTC.